Presented here are 14 T cell receptor beta chains from one specimen sequenced in a study of CD8+ T cells in alopecia areata. Following extraction, RNA underwent reverse transcription to cDNA, which served as the sequencing template. The repertoire was sequenced with immunoSEQ multiplex PCR; TCRdb's copy has only in-frame clones and lacks some. The repertoire holds around 100,000 clones, with roughly three fifths as singletons. Noted treatment: oral pan-JAK inhibitor, 5-10 mg twice daily. The specimen was CD8+ T cells sorted from blood, collected around week 55, from a patient treated with tofacitinib. These receptors were obtained from a human donor with alopecia areata.

The chain combines TRBV6-6 with TRBJ2-1; the match to TRBD2 covers 13 bases. J lost 6 bases, V lost 6 bases, and 5 bases had no gene match. The germline gives CDR1 MNHNY, CDR2 SVGAGI (reference sequence). The CDR3 is 15 amino acids. The CDR3 DNA is TGTGCCAGCAGCCCCGGACTAGCGGGGGTCAATGAGCAGTTCTTC. Translating gives CASSPGLAGVNEQFF.

V usage is TRBV11-2 and J usage is TRBJ2-5; D is ambiguous. The CDR3 totals 12 residues. Trimming left V 5 bases short and J 2 bases short, with 6 bases between. Germline CDR1 and CDR2: SGHAT and FQNNGV. For the CDR3, the DNA is TGTGCCAGCAGCCACATACAAGAGACCCAGTACTTC. Translated, it gives CASSHIQETQYF. The full variable domain, with the rest looked up from reference TRBV11-2 and TRBJ2-5, is EAGVAQSPRYKIIEKRQSVAFWCNPISGHATLYWYQQILGQGPKLLIQFQNNGVVDDSQLPKDRFSAERLKGVDSTLKIQPAKLEDSAVYLCASSHIQETQYFGPGTRLLVL.

The V call is TRBV7-8, the J call TRBJ2-7; no clear D. The CDR3 sequence is 17 residues long. V was shortened by 1 base and J by 1 base, with 17 bases between the two germline ends. Germline CDR1 SGHVS, CDR2 FQNEAQ. This CDR3 is CASSLGFVTPGSYEQYF. The CDR3 nucleotides are TGTGCCAGCAGCTTAGGCTTTGTGACTCCCGGGTCCTACGAGCAGTACTTC.

This chain joins TRBV29-1 and TRBJ1-3; D gene unclear. There are 14 residues in the CDR3. CDR1 is SQVTM and CDR2 is ANQGSEA in the germline V gene. Trimming removed 3 bases from V and 4 bases from J, with 13 bases in between. CDR3 nucleotides: TGCAGCGTTGAGCAGGTTGGGATGGGAAACACCATATATTTT. This encodes CSVEQVGMGNTIYF.

This rearrangement joins TRBV19 to TRBJ1-1; no definite D call. The CDR3 extends over 14 amino acids. V dropped 1 base and J dropped 0 bases, with 6 bases sitting between them. The V gene's germline CDR1 is LNHDA and CDR2 SQIVND (reference sequence). CDR3 DNA: TGTGCCAGTAGTATAGGGAATATGAACACTGAAGCTTTCTTT. Amino acids: CASSIGNMNTEAFF.

V and J are TRBV25-1 and TRBJ2-1; D may correspond to TRBD1 or TRBD2 (6 bases each). Germline-derived CDR1 and CDR2 are MGHDK and SYGVNS. The V and J ends lost 6 bases and 8 bases respectively, with 17 bases between them. The CDR3 runs to 14 residues. The CDR3 protein is CASRPRGVIYEQFF. The CDR3, as DNA: TGTGCCAGCAGGCCAAGGGGGGTTATATATGAGCAGTTCTTC.

The chain combines TRBV5-1 with TRBJ2-7; no clear D. Trimming cost V 4 bases and J 2 bases, with 13 bases left between them. The CDR3 is 14 residues long. Germline V CDR1 and CDR2: SGHRS, YFSETQ. CDR3 sequence reads: CASSPANRAYEQYF. The DNA for the CDR3 is TGCGCCAGCAGCCCCGCCAACCGAGCCTACGAGCAGTACTTC.

The V gene is TRBV7-6, the J gene TRBJ2-7, with TRBD2 identical over 9 bases. Germline CDR1 reads SGHVS; CDR2 reads FNYEAQ. CDR3 length: 22 residues. The junction had 27 bases not matched to a gene; V was cut back by 5 bases and J by 1 base. The CDR3 nucleotides read TGTGCCAGCAGCCCGAGGGTAGCGGGGGAAGATTATACAAAGGAACTTTCCTACGAGCAGTACTTC. Amino acid sequence: CASSPRVAGEDYTKELSYEQYF.

The chain couples TRBV2 to TRBJ2-5, with 9 bases that match TRBD2. V shed 5 bases and J 5 bases; nucleotides not matched to a gene: 15. The CDR3 loop spans 17 amino acids. CDR1 and CDR2 (germline): SNHLY, FYNNEI. The DNA for the CDR3 is TGTGCCAGCAGTCTCTTGCCGCTGCGGGGGGGCGATGAGACCCAGTACTTC. As protein: CASSLLPLRGGDETQYF. The full variable domain, rest sourced from reference TRBV2 and TRBJ2-5, is EPEVTQTPSHQVTQMGQEVILRCVPISNHLYFYWYRQILGQKVEFLVSFYNNEISEKSEIFDDQFSVERPDGSNFTLKIRSTKLEDSAMYFCASSLLPLRGGDETQYFGPGTRLLVL.

The rearrangement links TRBV30 to TRBJ2-2; TRBD1 matches at 8 bases. The CDR3 has 13 amino acids. V lost 7 bases to trimming and J lost 4 bases; unmatched junction nucleotides: 5. Per germline, CDR1 GTSNPN and CDR2 SVGIG (reference sequence). CDR3 in DNA: TGTGCCTCGACAGGGGATGCCACCGGGGAGCTGTTTTTT. Its protein is CASTGDATGELFF.

V usage is TRBV7-9 and J usage is TRBJ2-7, with D possibly called TRBD1 or TRBD2 (5 bases each). V lost 7 bases, J lost 0 bases, and 7 bases lay in between. Per the germline V gene, CDR1 is SEHNR and CDR2 is FQNEAQ (reference sequence). The CDR3 is made up of 12 amino acids. DNA for the CDR3: TGTGCCAGCATGGGGGACTCCTACGAGCAGTACTTC. It is translated as CASMGDSYEQYF.

The rearrangement links TRBV19 to TRBJ1-1; 7 nucleotides line up with TRBD1. This CDR3 comprises 14 residues. Germline V lookup: CDR1 LNHDA, CDR2 SQIVND (reference sequence). Losses at the gene ends were 2 bases for V and 5 bases for J; bases not matched to a gene: 5. The CDR3 DNA follows: TGTGCCAGTAGTATATCAGGGGGAATAACTGAAGCTTTCTTT. As protein: CASSISGGITEAFF.

This rearrangement joins TRBV6-5 to TRBJ2-3; no definite D call. The CDR3 runs 12 residues. Trimming removed 2 bases at V and 4 bases at J, with 4 bases between. CDR1 is MNHEY, CDR2 SVGAGI, per germline. The CDR3 here is CASSYAADTQYF. The CDR3 DNA follows: TGTGCCAGCAGTTACGCTGCAGATACGCAGTATTTT.

This clone was seen a handful of times. The chain couples TRBV7-9 to TRBJ1-1; tentatively, D is TRBD1 (6 bases). Between the trimmed V and J ends, which lost 5 bases and 3 bases, there was a span of 19 bases. The CDR3 is made up of 16 amino acids. Germline values: CDR1 SEHNR, CDR2 FQNEAQ (reference sequence). Here the CDR3 reads CASSPGGGQRYTEAFF. CDR3 in DNA: TGTGCCAGCAGCCCTGGGGGTGGACAGAGGTACACTGAAGCTTTCTTT.